The 19 T cell receptor beta chains given below trace back to one sample, sequenced in a study of blood T cell repertoires in COVID-19. Sequencing used immunoSEQ multiplex PCR; TCRdb keeps in-frame clones, though not all of them. This repertoire shows around 100,000 clones, approximately 86% found once; its top ten account for approximately 1.6%. The specimen was peripheral blood. The receptor source for this set is a man aged 80 or over with acute or convalescent COVID-19.

The V and J genes are TRBV28 and TRBJ2-2; D may be TRBD1 (6 bases). The germline V gene has CDR1 MDHEN and CDR2 SYDVKM. CDR3 length: 15 residues. With 2 bases removed from V and 3 bases from J, the gap between germline ends came to 10 bases. CDR3 DNA: TGTGCCAGCAGTTTACAGGGGTGGGACACCGGGGAGCTGTTTTTT. Translation gives CASSLQGWDTGELFF.

The chain combines TRBV12-3 or TRBV12-4 with TRBJ2-1, with no clear D. The CDR3 runs to 12 residues. Trimming stripped 5 bases from V and 3 bases from J, with 5 bases between. CDR3 coding DNA: TGTGCCAGCAGTCCGGTCTACAATGAGCAGTTCTTC. This translates into CASSPVYNEQFF.

The chain has TRBV27 and TRBJ1-1; D ambiguous. The CDR3 is made up of 13 amino acids. Germline V gives CDR1 MNHEY, CDR2 SMNVEV (reference sequence). The ends were cut back, 3 bases at V and 3 bases at J, with 8 bases in the middle. Here the CDR3 reads CASSLNRDTEAFF. DNA of the CDR3: TGTGCCAGCAGTTTGAACCGGGACACTGAAGCTTTCTTT.

The chain is built from TRBV28 and TRBJ2-5; 9 bases line up with TRBD1. CDR3 size: 15 residues. Germline CDR1 is MDHEN and CDR2 is SYDVKM. J gave up 4 bases and V 3 bases, and 6 bases lay outside the gene matches. CDR3 DNA: TGTGCCAGCAGTTTCACACAGGGGGCTAGAGAGACCCAGTACTTC. Translating it yields CASSFTQGARETQYF.

This clone appeared a few times. The chain employs TRBV7-9 and TRBJ2-3, with 11 bases matching TRBD2. This CDR3 has 19 amino acids. J lost 0 bases, V lost 5 bases, and 13 bases had no gene match. CDR1 is SEHNR and CDR2 is FQNEAQ in the germline V gene (reference sequence). In DNA, the CDR3 is TGTGCCAGCAGCCCGTGGACGGGACTAGCGGTAACTAGCACAGATACGCAGTATTTT. This gives the protein CASSPWTGLAVTSTDTQYF. The entire variable domain, with the rest obtained from reference TRBV7-9 and TRBJ2-3, is as follows: DTGVSQNPRHKITKRGQNVTFRCDPISEHNRLYWYRQTLGQGPEFLTYFQNEAQLEKSRLLSDRFSAERPKGSFSTLEIQRTEQGDSAMYLCASSPWTGLAVTSTDTQYFGPGTRLTVL.

This chain uses TRBV7-2 with TRBJ1-1; D not certain. Germline CDR1 and CDR2: SGHTA and FQGNSA. CDR3 length equals 13 residues. V was cut by 4 bases and J by 0 bases, with 6 bases left in between. CDR3 in DNA: TGTGCCAGCAGCTCCCACTTGAACACTGAAGCTTTCTTT. Protein: CASSSHLNTEAFF.

V is TRBV3-1 (or the pseudogene TRBV3-2) and J is TRBJ1-3; D is undetermined. CDR1 is LGHDT, CDR2 YNNKEL, per germline (reference sequence). The CDR3 covers 14 residues. Trimming pared 1 base from V and 1 base from J, leaving 5 bases between. The CDR3 DNA follows: TGTGCCAGCAGCCAAGGGACTTCTGGAAACACCATATATTTT. The encoded protein is CASSQGTSGNTIYF.

CDR3 in DNA: TGTGCCAGCAGTACCCACCAGGGGCTGGGAGAGACCCAGTACTTC. It specifies CASSTHQGLGETQYF. The rearrangement links TRBV28 to TRBJ2-5, with a possible D match to TRBD1 (6 bases). This CDR3 comprises 15 residues. V was trimmed by 5 bases and J by 4 bases, leaving 17 bases between them. The V gene's germline CDR1 is MDHEN and CDR2 SYDVKM.

This chain uses TRBV10-3 with TRBJ2-3; TRBD1 agrees at 9 bases. Germline CDR1 and CDR2: ENHRY and SYGVKD. J gave up 3 bases and V 6 bases, and 4 bases lay outside the gene matches. CDR3 length equals 14 residues. The CDR3 nucleotides read TGTGCCATCAGCAGCGGACAGGGGACAGATACGCAGTATTTT. It translates to CAISSGQGTDTQYF.

In the case of this clone: The same CDR3 is also encoded by other DNA sequences in this sample. The rearrangement joins TRBV11-3 to TRBJ1-1; 7 bases are a match to TRBD1. Trimming took 6 bases from V and 2 from J; bases not matched to a gene: 3. Germline V lookup: CDR1 SGHNT, CDR2 YENEEA. This CDR3 is built from 13 residues. CDR3 residues: CASSSGGNTEAFF. The CDR3 DNA sequence: TGTGCCAGCAGTTCAGGGGGTAACACTGAAGCTTTCTTT.

The chain uses TRBV11-1 and TRBJ2-7; D possibly corresponds to TRBD1 (6 bases). Germline values: CDR1 SGHAT, CDR2 FQDESV (reference sequence). The CDR3 is 12 residues long. V gave up 5 bases and J gave up 4 bases, with 9 bases separating them. This CDR3 reads CASSPQGYEQYF. CDR3 coding DNA: TGTGCCAGCAGCCCACAGGGATACGAGCAGTACTTC.

CDR3 sequence: CASCTSGSYNEQFF. The CDR3 region has the DNA TGTGCCAGCTGCACTAGCGGGAGCTACAATGAGCAGTTCTTC. V gene TRBV6-5 combines with J gene TRBJ2-1; TRBD2 aligns across 11 bases. After removal of 8 bases from V and 3 bases from J, the junction contained 3 bases not matched to a gene. Germline CDR1 is MNHEY and CDR2 is SVGAGI. The CDR3 covers 14 residues.

The chain joins TRBV6-1 to TRBJ2-4, with D perhaps matching TRBD1 (5 bases). V was cut by 1 base and J by 8 bases, with 12 bases left in between. The CDR3 has 14 residues. CDR1 MNHNS and CDR2 SASEGT come from the germline V gene. CDR3 in amino acids: CASSEDQGFDIQYF. The CDR3 DNA sequence: TGTGCCAGCAGTGAAGATCAGGGCTTCGACATTCAGTACTTC.

The chain couples TRBV4-1 to TRBJ2-7; 8 positions match TRBD1. V gave up 4 bases and J gave up 2 bases; unmatched junction bases: 4. This CDR3 comprises 14 residues. Germline V gene lookup returns CDR1 MGHRA and CDR2 YSYEKL. For the CDR3, the DNA is TGCGCCAGCAGCCGTGACAGGGGCCCCTACGAGCAGTACTTC. Its protein is CASSRDRGPYEQYF.

The chain uses TRBV24-1 and TRBJ2-2; TRBD2 aligns across 11 bases. CDR3 length equals 17 residues. CDR1 KGHDR and CDR2 SFDVKD come from the germline V gene. The ends lost 5 bases at V and 5 bases at J; junction bases unmatched: 9. As DNA, the CDR3 is TGTGCCACCAGTGGCCCTACTAGCGGGAGAGGTACCGGGGAGCTGTTTTTT. It codes for CATSGPTSGRGTGELFF.

This rearrangement joins TRBV3-1 (or the pseudogene TRBV3-2) to TRBJ2-3; 11 nucleotides line up with TRBD2. The V gene's germline CDR1 is LGHDT and CDR2 YNNKEL (reference sequence). The CDR3 runs to 16 residues. J gave up 6 bases and V 4 bases, and 9 bases lay outside the gene matches. CDR3 sequence (DNA): TGTGCCAGCAGCCGAATCACTAGCGGGAGAGTGGATACGCAGTATTTT. Amino acid sequence: CASSRITSGRVDTQYF.

The V and J genes are TRBV7-9 and TRBJ2-1, with 8 positions matching TRBD2. CDR1 and CDR2 from the germline V gene are SEHNR and FQNEAQ (reference sequence). This CDR3 has 15 residues. V lost 2 bases and J lost 5; bases outside the gene matches: 5. This chain's CDR3 is CASSLSGRGDNEQFF. Written as DNA, the CDR3 is TGTGCCAGCAGCTTAAGCGGGAGAGGGGACAATGAGCAGTTCTTC.

The chain recombines TRBV3-1 (or the pseudogene TRBV3-2) with TRBJ1-5; D perhaps matches TRBD1 (5 bases). Germline loops: CDR1 LGHDT, CDR2 YNNKEL (reference sequence). V dropped 0 bases and J dropped 7 bases, with 13 bases sitting between them. The CDR3 has 15 residues. CDR3 amino acids: CASSQDREGWQPQHF. For the CDR3, the DNA is TGTGCCAGCAGCCAAGATCGGGAGGGGTGGCAGCCCCAGCATTTT.

The rearrangement joins TRBV19 to TRBJ1-5; TRBD1 might be the D (6 bases). The CDR3 contains 15 residues. The V end was cut by 4 bases, the J end by 0 bases, with 10 bases between. Germline V gene sequence: CDR1 LNHDA, CDR2 SQIVND (reference sequence). The CDR3 loop reads CASSKGGVSNQPQHF. DNA of the CDR3: TGTGCCAGTAGTAAAGGGGGGGTTAGCAATCAGCCCCAGCATTTT. The whole variable domain, filled in from reference TRBV19 and TRBJ1-5, reads DGGITQSPKYLFRKEGQNVTLSCEQNLNHDAMYWYRQDPGQGLRLIYYSQIVNDFQKGDIAEGYSVSREKKESFPLTVTSAQKNPTAFYLCASSKGGVSNQPQHFGDGTRLSIL.